This T cell receptor beta chain appears in the sequencing data of a study of shared clonotypes between healthy human individuals. This table comes from immunoSEQ multiplex PCR, and its TCRdb copy is limited to in-frame clones, with some not included. The data hold about 460,000 clones, with approximately 80% observed a single time. This CDR3 has 14 amino acids. Germline assignment: CDR1 SQVTM and CDR2 ANQGSEA. V trimming: 4 bases; J trimming: 0 bases; junction bases outside the gene matches: 3. The sequence came from a woman between 40 and 55 years old in good health. Some clones in this sample may be carry-over from other donors' samples. V usage is TRBV29-1 and J usage is TRBJ2-3, with 8 positions matching TRBD1. Sequenced material: PBMCs. The CDR3 here is CSVATGGSTDTQYF. Written as DNA, the CDR3 is TGCAGCGTTGCAACAGGGGGTAGCACAGATACGCAGTATTTT.